This T cell receptor beta chain was retrieved from a study of shared clonotypes between healthy human individuals. In the study overall: Plates per donor: three CD4 naive, three CD4 memory, two CD8 naive, one CD8 memory.

TCRdb's table, derived via immunoSEQ multiplex PCR, lists solely in-frame clones and lacks some. The sample shows around 1.1 million clones, roughly 80% of them seen only once. Germline V gene data show CDR1 as MGHRA and CDR2 as YSYEKL. J was trimmed by 5 bases and V by 3 bases; bases with no gene match: 7. The CDR3 is made up of 15 amino acids. This receptor was taken from a man in his late teens or twenties in good health. Some clones in this sample may be carry-over from other donors' samples. The source material was memory CD4+ T cells from PBMCs. Sample subset: CD45RA-negative fraction. This chain joins TRBV4-1 and TRBJ1-5, with 7 bases matching TRBD1. The chain's CDR3 is CASSQEGTDYQPQHF. The CDR3, as DNA: TGCGCCAGCAGCCAGGAGGGGACAGACTATCAGCCCCAGCATTTT.